These T cell receptor beta chains were read from a single sample in a study of T cell changes during pregnancy in multiple sclerosis. Assay: immunoSEQ multiplex PCR; the TCRdb copy retains only in-frame clones and omits some. The table lists more than 40,000 clones, 94% of them singletons, with approximately 4.2% in the top ten. The source was CD8+ T cells from peripheral blood mononuclear cells, collected in the first trimester of pregnancy. The receptors stem from a female donor with multiple sclerosis, enrolled in a pregnancy study. The CDR3 runs from the conserved cysteine through the conserved F or W. The D gene is left open where the match is weak. Size values are once, few and many counts, or a class for expanded clones, and some rows have none.

TRBD1,.,TRBV5-1,TRBJ1-1,CASSPGQVDAEAFF,TGCGCCAGCAGCCCTGGACAGGTGGACGCTGAAGCTTTCTTT
.,.,TRBV19,TRBJ1-2,CASTPQGGYGYTF,TGTGCCAGTACCCCACAGGGTGGCTATGGCTACACCTTC
TRBD2,.,TRBV11-3,TRBJ2-1,CASSLGGSTYNEQFF,TGTGCCAGCAGCTTGGGCGGGAGTACCTACAATGAGCAGTTCTTC
TRBD2,.,TRBV12-5,TRBJ2-1,CASGSPLGGGYNEQFF,TGTGCTAGTGGTTCCCCCTTGGGGGGGGGATACAATGAGCAGTTCTTC
TRBD2,.,TRBV4-2,TRBJ2-7,CASSQEVGLADYEQYF,TGTGCCAGCAGCCAAGAGGTTGGACTAGCAGATTACGAGCAGTACTTC
TRBD2,.,TRBV7-9,TRBJ2-2,CASSLGAGGPFTGELFF,TGTGCCAGCAGCCTCGGGGCGGGAGGGCCTTTCACCGGGGAGCTGTTTTTT
TRBD1,.,TRBV6-4,TRBJ2-2,CASSAGTVDTGELFF,TGTGCCAGCAGTGCTGGGACAGTCGACACCGGGGAGCTGTTTTTT
.,.,TRBV2,TRBJ1-1,CASVDGQKNTEAFF,TGTGCCAGCGTGGATGGGCAGAAGAACACTGAAGCTTTCTTT
TRBD1,.,TRBV11-2,TRBJ2-2,CASSLRGWDRHSGELFF,TGTGCCAGCAGCTTAAGGGGGTGGGACAGACACAGCGGGGAGCTGTTTTTT
TRBD1,.,TRBV7-9,TRBJ2-1,CASSFGPRGTGLNNEQFF,TGTGCCAGCAGCTTTGGCCCAAGGGGGACAGGGCTTAACAATGAGCAGTTCTTC
.,.,TRBV29-1,TRBJ1-1,CSVDGGEAFF,TGCAGCGTTGATGGCGGTGAAGCTTTCTTT
.,.,TRBV7-6,TRBJ1-2,CASSLGSLYGYTF,TGTGCCAGCAGCTTAGGCAGTCTCTATGGCTACACCTTC
.,once,TRBV6-1,TRBJ1-2,CASRGRGEGGYTF,TGTGCCAGCCGGGGCCGGGGGGAAGGTGGCTACACCTTC
.,.,TRBV4-1,TRBJ1-5,CASSHRQARDHQPQHF,TGCGCCAGCAGCCATCGACAGGCTCGGGACCATCAGCCCCAGCATTTT
TRBD1,.,TRBV5-8,TRBJ1-2,CASSLTGGDLGYTF,TGTGCCAGCAGCTTGACAGGGGGCGACTTGGGCTACACCTTC
TRBD1,.,TRBV11-2,TRBJ2-7,CASKGAQDEQYF,TGTGCCAGCAAGGGGGCGCAGGACGAGCAGTACTTC
.,.,TRBV27,TRBJ2-3,CASTSDRRDTQYF,TGTGCCAGCACCTCGGACAGACGAGATACGCAGTATTTT
TRBD1,few,TRBV2,TRBJ1-2,CASRPKGARVGYTF,TGTGCCAGCAGACCCAAGGGGGCGCGGGTTGGCTACACCTTC
TRBD1,once,TRBV2,TRBJ1-5,CASSPGTGDRNQPQHF,TGTGCCAGCAGTCCCGGGACAGGGGACCGCAATCAGCCCCAGCATTTT
.,.,TRBV5-1,TRBJ2-3,CASSFGPGQDTQYF,TGCGCCAGCAGCTTTGGGCCCGGCCAAGATACGCAGTATTTT
TRBD2,.,TRBV29-1,TRBJ2-1,CSLRLAGGPEQFF,TGCAGCCTTCGACTAGCGGGAGGGCCGGAACAGTTCTTC
.,.,TRBV9,TRBJ2-2,CASSLITGELFF,TGTGCCAGCAGCCTAATTACCGGGGAGCTGTTTTTT
.,.,TRBV4-3,TRBJ2-5,CASSQGVGAQETQYF,TGCGCCAGCAGCCAAGGGGTAGGGGCCCAAGAGACCCAGTACTTC
.,.,TRBV15,TRBJ1-6,CATSSAANSPLHF,TGTGCCACCAGCAGCGCGGCTAATTCACCCCTCCACTTT
.,.,TRBV7-8,TRBJ2-2,CASSSKNTGELFF,TGTGCCAGCAGCTCAAAGAACACCGGGGAGCTGTTTTTT
.,.,TRBV9,TRBJ2-1,CASSVAGDYNEQFF,TGTGCCAGCAGCGTAGCGGGAGATTACAATGAGCAGTTCTTC
.,.,TRBV4-1,TRBJ1-1,CASSPGGTEAFF,TGCGCCAGCAGCCCGGGGGGCACTGAAGCTTTCTTT
TRBD1,.,TRBV2,TRBJ1-2,CASNPIRDRGGTRVLYGYTF,TGTGCCAGCAACCCTATTAGGGACAGGGGGGGGACTAGGGTGCTATATGGCTACACCTTC
.,.,TRBV9,TRBJ2-1,CASSSREEQFF,TGTGCCAGCAGCTCCCGGGAGGAGCAGTTCTTC
TRBD1,.,TRBV28,TRBJ1-5,CASSLRGLGQPQHF,TGTGCCAGCAGTTTGAGGGGGCTGGGCCAGCCCCAGCATTTT
.,.,TRBV2,TRBJ1-3,CASSGPLRGGSGNTIYF,TGTGCCAGCAGTGGCCCGCTAAGGGGGGGCTCTGGAAACACCATATATTTT
TRBD2,.,TRBV30,TRBJ2-1,CAWRGREDSYNEQFF,TGTGCCTGGAGGGGCCGGGAGGACTCCTACAATGAGCAGTTCTTC
TRBD1,.,TRBV13,TRBJ1-2,CASSLGSTGGGYGYTF,TGTGCCAGCAGCTTAGGGTCGACAGGGGGCGGCTATGGCTACACCTTC
TRBD1,.,TRBV30,TRBJ2-6,CAWGNGTGGERSGGANVLTF,TGTGCCTGGGGAAACGGGACAGGGGGCGAAAGGAGTGGGGGGGCCAACGTCCTGACTTTC
.,.,TRBV4-3,TRBJ1-3,CASSPSQARYSGNTIYF,TGCGCCAGCAGCCCTTCTCAAGCCCGGTACTCTGGAAACACCATATATTTT
.,.,TRBV28,TRBJ2-3,CASSFGRGDTQYF,TGTGCCAGCAGTTTCGGCAGGGGAGATACGCAGTATTTT
TRBD1,.,TRBV19,TRBJ1-1,CASSIPFGDSTEAFF,TGTGCCAGTAGTATCCCGTTTGGGGACAGCACTGAAGCTTTCTTT
.,.,TRBV29-1,TRBJ2-1,CSVETSYEQFF,TGCAGCGTTGAAACTTCCTATGAGCAGTTCTTC
.,.,TRBV4-1,TRBJ2-7,CASSQSSGILYEQYF,TGCGCCAGCAGCCAATCCTCAGGGATCCTCTACGAGCAGTACTTC